This T cell receptor beta chain derives from a study of T cell responses to AZD1222 COVID-19 vaccine. A remark on this clone: Its target is unknown.

The method was immunoSEQ multiplex PCR; TCRdb's version includes in-frame clones alone and lacks a portion of them. The sample carries about 150,000 clones, roughly 92% recorded once. Broader study findings: Samples come after the peak T cell response, not at day 14.

V shed 4 bases and J shed 13 bases, with 17 bases lying between them. The V gene's germline CDR1 is MDHEN and CDR2 SYDVKM. The CDR3 has 13 residues. The chain employs TRBV28 and TRBJ1-3; D is unclear. The TCR originated in an adult in good health. Source: peripheral blood, taken on day 0 of AZD1222 vaccination. The CDR3 DNA follows: TGTGCCAGCAGTTACCCCTTCCGGGAGAGGATATATTTT. Its protein product is CASSYPFRERIYF.